This T cell receptor beta chain came from a study of shared clonotypes between healthy human individuals. TCRdb's table, derived via immunoSEQ multiplex PCR, lists solely in-frame clones and lacks some. This table holds 330,000 or so clones, more than 60% found once. Germline CDR1 and CDR2: SGHRS and YFSETQ. V gave up 0 bases and J gave up 1 base, with 14 bases separating them. The CDR3 runs to 17 residues. The rearrangement uses TRBV5-1 and TRBJ1-5, with a possible D match to TRBD1 (5 bases). This TCR came from a man aged 25 to 45 in good health. The sample comprised memory CD4+ T cells sorted from blood. Specified subset: CD45RA-negative fraction. CDR3 residues: CASSLGSTPGSNQPQHF. The CDR3 DNA follows: TGCGCCAGCAGCTTGGGCTCTACACCAGGGAGCAATCAGCCCCAGCATTTT. Full variable domain (remainder filled in from reference TRBV5-1 and TRBJ1-5): KAGVTQTPRYLIKTRGQQVTLSCSPISGHRSVSWYQQTPGQGLQFLFEYFSETQRNKGNFPGRFSGRQFSNSRSEMNVSTLELGDSALYLCASSLGSTPGSNQPQHFGDGTRLSIL.